These T cell receptor beta chains were read from a single sample in a study of T cells after yellow fever vaccination. Each CDR3 protein gets one entry after TCRdb re-called the 5' RACE reads with MiXCR. The sample has about 220,000 distinct CDR3 sequences; more than 3% are singletons. The sequenced sample was CD4+ T cells sorted from PBMCs, obtained 10 days after the yellow fever booster vaccination. The receptors stem from a man younger than 35 who received the YFV17D yellow fever vaccine. Both conserved end residues are part of each CDR3. The order of the fields is V gene, D gene, J gene, clone size, CDR3 DNA, CDR3 protein. A D gene is named only where the DNA matches it firmly. Not every row has a clone size; where given, it reads once, few, many or a size class.

TRBV4-1	NA	TRBJ1-2	NA	TGCGCCAGCAGCCGGGACGGAGCTAACTATGGCTACACCTTC	CASSRDGANYGYTF
TRBV7-2	NA	TRBJ1-1	many	TGTGCCAGCAGCTTAGGGGGGCGGGGAACCTTTTCTGAAGCTTTCTTT	CASSLGGRGTFSEAFF
TRBV5-1	NA	TRBJ2-2	many	TGCGCCAGCAGCTTGGGGTTAGCCACCGGCCGAGCCACCGGGGAGCTGTTTTTT	CASSLGLATGRATGELFF
TRBV7-6	TRBD2	TRBJ2-5	many	TGTGCCAGCAACCCCCGGCGCGGGGGGGAGACCCAGTACTTC	CASNPRRGGETQYF
TRBV11-2	NA	TRBJ2-1	few	TGTGCCAGCAGCCTGGACGAGGGAAGTGAGCAGTTCTTC	CASSLDEGSEQFF
TRBV12-3/TRBV12-4	TRBD1	TRBJ1-2	NA	TGTGCCAGCAACGAAGGGGACAGGGCCTATGGCTACACCTTC	CASNEGDRAYGYTF
TRBV20-1	TRBD1	TRBJ1-1	many	TGCAGTGACATTATACAGGGGGCAACTGAAGCTTTCTTT	CSDIIQGATEAFF
TRBV4-3	TRBD1	TRBJ1-6	NA	TGCGCCAGCAGCCAAGATCTGACAGGGGATTCACCCCTCCACTTT	CASSQDLTGDSPLHF
TRBV7-2	NA	TRBJ2-5	many	TGTGCCAGCAGCCCGGGACTGATGAAAGAGACCCAGTACTTC	CASSPGLMKETQYF
TRBV19	TRBD1	TRBJ2-3	NA	TGTGCCAGTAGCCAGGACAGGGCGAGTACGCAGTATTTT	CASSQDRASTQYF
TRBV5-1	TRBD1	TRBJ2-5	NA	TGCGCCAGCAGCTTCGACAGGGGAGGAGGGGAGACCCAGTACTTC	CASSFDRGGGETQYF
TRBV4-2	TRBD1	TRBJ1-2	many	TGTGCCAGCAGCCTCCAGGGACAGGGGGCGTATGGCTACACCTTC	CASSLQGQGAYGYTF
TRBV28	TRBD1	TRBJ2-3	few	TGTGCCACCAGGGGGACGTCGGGTACGCAGTATTTT	CATRGTSGTQYF
TRBV2	NA	TRBJ2-5	NA	TGTGCCAGCAGCGAAGTTAACCAAGAGACCCAGTACTTC	CASSEVNQETQYF
TRBV7-9	TRBD1	TRBJ1-2	many	TGTGCCAGCAGCTTAGGGGACAGGGTCTATGGCTACACCTTC	CASSLGDRVYGYTF
TRBV18	TRBD2	TRBJ2-1	NA	TGTGCCAGCTCATCCGGGACTAGCTGGGTCGATGAGCAGTTCTTC	CASSSGTSWVDEQFF
TRBV30	NA	TRBJ1-3	few	TGTGCCTGGGGTGGAGGGCTCGGCGTAAACACCATATATTTT	CAWGGGLGVNTIYF
TRBV20-1	TRBD2	TRBJ2-2	NA	TGCAGTGCTAGGGCTAGCGGGAACACCGGGGAGCTGTTTTTT	CSARASGNTGELFF
TRBV3-1	NA	TRBJ2-5	NA	TGTGCCAGCAGCCATGAGGGGCGACGGGAGACCCAGTACTTC	CASSHEGRRETQYF
TRBV6-6	NA	TRBJ1-5	NA	TGTGCCAGCAGTTACCTACAGGCTAGCAATCAGCCCCAGCATTTT	CASSYLQASNQPQHF
TRBV10-3	NA	TRBJ2-7	many	TGTGCCATCAGTGCATGGGGAGTTCAAACCTACTACGAGCAGTACTTC	CAISAWGVQTYYEQYF
TRBV2	TRBD1	TRBJ1-1	many	TGTGCCGGCCGCCGGGACAGAGTACCTGAAGCTTTCTTT	CAGRRDRVPEAFF
TRBV24-1	NA	TRBJ1-5	few	TGTGCCACCAGTGATATCAATCAGCCCCAGCATTTT	CATSDINQPQHF
TRBV18	TRBD1	TRBJ1-3	few	TGTGCCAGCTCGTCGGGACAGGGAGGATCTGGAAACACCATATATTTT	CASSSGQGGSGNTIYF
TRBV7-2	TRBD2	TRBJ2-7	few	TGTGCCAGCAGTTCACGGGGGGGGACGTTGACCTACGAGCAGTACTTC	CASSSRGGTLTYEQYF
TRBV28	NA	TRBJ2-5	many	TGTGCCAGCAGTTTCCCTAGCCAGGAGACCCAGTACTTC	CASSFPSQETQYF
TRBV12-3/TRBV12-4	NA	TRBJ1-4	many	TGTGCCAGCAGTTTATCCCCGGGCCTTAATGAAAAACTGTTTTTT	CASSLSPGLNEKLFF
TRBV12-5	TRBD1	TRBJ2-3	few	TGTGCTAGTGGCCTTGGGACAGGGGGGACAGATACGCAGTATTTT	CASGLGTGGTDTQYF
TRBV25-1	NA	TRBJ2-1	NA	TGTGCCAGCAGTGAAGACTGGAGCTCCTACAATGAGCAGTTCTTC	CASSEDWSSYNEQFF
TRBV27	NA	TRBJ1-1	many	TGTGCCAGCGGAGGACGGTCGAACACTGAAGCTTTCTTT	CASGGRSNTEAFF
TRBV12-3/TRBV12-4	NA	TRBJ2-5	few	TGTGCCAGCACCCCTGGGGGGTACCAAGAGACCCAGTACTTC	CASTPGGYQETQYF
TRBV6-2/TRBV6-3	TRBD2	TRBJ2-3	many	TGTGCCAGCAGTGCAACGGGACTAGTCCCAGATACGCAGTATTTT	CASSATGLVPDTQYF
TRBV4-2	NA	TRBJ2-6	NA	TGTGCCAGCAGCCAAGATCCCGACGCTGGGGCCAACGTCCTGACTTTC	CASSQDPDAGANVLTF
TRBV20-1	NA	TRBJ2-1	few	TGCAGTGCTTCGACTGGCCGTACATTCTACAATGAGCAGTTCTTC	CSASTGRTFYNEQFF
TRBV3-1	NA	TRBJ2-7	NA	TGTGCCAGCAGCCAAGTGCCCAGCAGCTACGAGCAGTACTTC	CASSQVPSSYEQYF